These 7 T cell receptor beta chains came from one sample sequenced in a study of T cells in Graves' hyperthyroidism and ophthalmopathy. Amplification targeted TCR beta CDR3 regions from RNA transcripts. The HTBI primer set was used in a first-round RT-PCR of the TCR CDR3. TCRdb recomputed calls from the multiplex PCR reads with MiXCR, one row per CDR3 protein. The table lists 530,000 or so distinct CDR3 sequences, 15% to 20% of them singletons. Specimen: blood. The receptors come from a woman aged 18-29 years with Graves' ophthalmopathy.

There are a few counts of this clonotype. V and J are TRBV3-1 and TRBJ2-7; D is ambiguous. V was pared by 2 bases and J by 3 bases, with 5 bases between. Germline CDR1 LGHDT, CDR2 YNNKEL (reference sequence). This CDR3 comprises 12 residues. DNA for the CDR3: TGTGCCAGCAGCCAAAATCACTACGAGCAGTACTTC. Translating it yields CASSQNHYEQYF.

This clonotype was detected only a few times. This rearrangement joins TRBV7-9 to TRBJ2-4, with D tentatively TRBD1 or TRBD2 (5 bases each). This CDR3 spans 14 amino acids. Germline-derived CDR1 and CDR2 are SEHNR and FQNEAQ (reference sequence). V gave up 6 bases and J gave up 8 bases, with 17 bases separating them. This CDR3 is CASRQGTAADIQYF. In DNA, the CDR3 is TGTGCCAGCAGGCAAGGGACGGCCGCGGACATTCAGTACTTC.

At least ten counts were recorded for this clonotype. The chain carries TRBV29-1 and TRBJ2-1, with 11 bases identical to TRBD2. The CDR3 is made up of 14 amino acids. V was pared by 2 bases and J by 9 bases, with 6 bases of the junction left unmatched. Germline values: CDR1 SQVTM, CDR2 ANQGSEA. CDR3 sequence (DNA): TGCAGCGTTGAATTCCTAGCGGGAGGTCTTGAGCAGTTCTTC. Protein: CSVEFLAGGLEQFF.

A word on this clonotype: This sequence may be a read error, since a much larger clone differs from it by one base. V gene TRBV12-3 or TRBV12-4 combines with J gene TRBJ2-5; possible D gene TRBD1, 6 bases. The J call is doubtful: the DNA matches TRBJ2-1 better. This CDR3 spans 13 amino acids. The CDR3 region is CASSFRRGETQFF. CDR3 bases: TGTGCCAGCAGTTTCCGCAGGGGAGAGACCCAGTTCTTC.

V and J are TRBV7-6 and TRBJ2-5; D is tentatively TRBD1 or TRBD2 (6 bases each). V gave up 3 bases and J gave up 3 bases, with 14 bases separating them. Germline V CDR1 and CDR2: SGHVS, FNYEAQ. CDR3 length equals 15 residues. In DNA form, the CDR3 reads TGTGCCAGCAGCTTTACGGGGGCTCGGGAAGAGACCCAGTACTTC. Translating it yields CASSFTGAREETQYF.

The CDR3, as DNA: TGTGCCAGCAGTACCCTTGGACAGGGACATGGCTACACCTTC. This gives the protein CASSTLGQGHGYTF. The chain links TRBV28 to TRBJ1-2, with 8 bases fitting TRBD1. Looked up from germline, CDR1 is MDHEN and CDR2 is SYDVKM. The CDR3 extends over 14 amino acids. The J segment lost 6 bases and the V segment lost 5 bases, leaving 8 bases of the junction unmatched.

The CDR3 spells CASSVDGTSGYTQYF. CDR3 sequence (DNA): TGTGCCAGCAGCGTAGACGGGACTAGCGGTTATACGCAGTATTTT. The chain is built from TRBV9 and TRBJ2-3, with TRBD2 matching 11 bases. Germline trimming cut 0 bases from V and 7 bases from J; bases unmatched to any gene: 4. Germline values: CDR1 SGDLS, CDR2 YYNGEE. This CDR3 region has 15 residues.